Listed here are 31 T cell receptor beta chains from one sample, sequenced in a study of brain metastases from non-small cell lung cancer. Produced via immunoSEQ multiplex PCR; TCRdb's table is partial and in-frame only. The sample contains roughly 490 clones, 86% of which appear only once. The material sequenced was tissue from a brain metastasis. The receptors shown here come from a donor over 35 with non-small cell lung cancer.

This clone was recorded once. The V call is TRBV4-3, the J call TRBJ2-1; 7 nucleotides agree with TRBD1. This CDR3 comprises 13 residues. The V gene end was trimmed by 0 bases and the J gene end by 11 bases; junction bases not matched to a gene: 4. The germline gives CDR1 LGHNA, CDR2 YSLEER. CDR3 in amino acids: CASSQDRGQQQFF. CDR3 coding DNA: TGCGCCAGCAGCCAAGATCGGGGACAGCAGCAGTTCTTC.

For the CDR3, the DNA is TGCGCCAGCAGCCCAACTCAGCGGTCCTCCTGGAACATTCAGTACTTC. It yields the protein CASSPTQRSSWNIQYF. The rearrangement links TRBV4-1 to TRBJ2-4; possibly TRBD2 for D (5 bases). The V gene's germline CDR1 is MGHRA and CDR2 YSYEKL. The V end lost 4 bases, the J end lost 7 bases, and 20 bases lay between the germline ends. The CDR3 is 16 residues long.

The chain has TRBV7-8 and TRBJ1-5; D unclear. V was cut by 3 bases and J by 11 bases, with 17 bases left in between. The germline V gene encodes CDR1 SGHVS and CDR2 FQNEAQ. CDR3 size: 14 residues. The CDR3 loop reads CASSFGKGFGSQHF. The CDR3 DNA reads as TGTGCCAGCAGCTTTGGGAAGGGTTTCGGGTCCCAGCATTTT.

On this clone: The same CDR3 arises from other DNA sequences in this sample as well. The V and J genes are TRBV4-2 and TRBJ2-1; D is uncertain. Trimming shortened V by 0 bases and J by 8 bases, and 5 bases separated the two germline ends. This CDR3 is built from 12 residues. The germline CDR1 and CDR2 sequences are LGHNA and YNFKEQ. The CDR3, as DNA: TGTGCCAGCAGCCAAGACAACTATGAGCAGTTCTTC. Translating it yields CASSQDNYEQFF.

The chain is built from TRBV18 and TRBJ1-2, with a possible D match to TRBD1 (6 bases). Germline values: CDR1 KGHSH, CDR2 LQKENI. The CDR3 has 13 amino acids. V lost 0 bases, J lost 7 bases, and 9 bases lay in between. DNA of the CDR3: TGTGCCAGCTCACCACCGCAGGGGATTGGCTACACCTTC. This codes for CASSPPQGIGYTF.

V usage is TRBV14 and J usage is TRBJ2-6; D gene unclear. Between the trimmed V and J ends, which lost 7 bases and 2 bases, there was a span of 24 bases. CDR1 is SGHDN and CDR2 is FVKESK in the germline V gene. This CDR3 is 19 amino acids long. The CDR3 nucleotides read TGTGCCAGCATGGCCCGGCTTAACTATCTTAGCCCTGGGGCCAACGTCCTGACTTTC. It encodes CASMARLNYLSPGANVLTF.

DNA of the CDR3: TGTGCCATCAGTGAGGTCTGGAACACTGAAGCTTTCTTT. Translated, it gives CAISEVWNTEAFF. V gene TRBV10-3 combines with J gene TRBJ1-1; no clear D. CDR3 size: 13 residues. The V gene's germline CDR1 is ENHRY and CDR2 SYGVKD. With 2 bases removed from V and 1 base from J, the gap between germline ends came to 5 bases.

Comment on this clone: A much larger clone lies a single base off, so this may be a read error. Other DNA sequences in this specimen translate into the identical CDR3. The gene calls are TRBV3-1 (or the pseudogene TRBV3-2) and TRBJ2-7; D ambiguous. Looked up from germline, CDR1 is LGHDT and CDR2 is YNNKEL (reference sequence). The CDR3 loop spans 13 amino acids. The V gene lost 10 bases and the J gene lost 4 bases, with 17 bases spanning the gap. The CDR3 region is CANTRETLYEQYF. The CDR3 coding sequence is TGTGCCAATACCCGAGAGACGCTGTACGAGCAGTACTTC.

V usage is TRBV5-6 and J usage is TRBJ2-2; D may match TRBD1 or TRBD2 (5 bases each). The CDR3 spans 16 residues. V was cut by 3 bases and J by 4 bases, with 16 bases left in between. Germline assignment: CDR1 SGHDT and CDR2 YYEEEE. CDR3 nucleotides: TGTGCCAGCAGCTGGGACCAGGGTGGGGGCACCGGGGAGCTGTTTTTT. Protein: CASSWDQGGGTGELFF.

The chain uses TRBV6-5 and TRBJ2-7; D gene uncertain. Germline CDR1 reads MNHEY; CDR2 reads SVGAGI. V was shortened by 8 bases and J by 0 bases, with 8 bases between the two germline ends. The CDR3 sequence is 12 residues long. The CDR3 region has the DNA TGTGCCAGCTCCCCACGCTCCTACGAGCAGTACTTC. The encoded protein is CASSPRSYEQYF.

J is TRBJ2-1 and V is TRBV20-1; D might be TRBD1 (6 bases). The germline gives CDR1 DFQATT, CDR2 SNEGSKA (reference sequence). There are 12 residues in the CDR3. V shed 5 bases and J shed 9 bases, with 14 bases lying between them. CDR3 DNA: TGCAGTGCTGGTGATACCAGGGGTGAGCAGTTCTTC. It translates to CSAGDTRGEQFF.

The rearrangement uses TRBV5-1 and TRBJ1-1; D gene ambiguous. This CDR3 has 13 amino acids. Germline CDR1 and CDR2: SGHRS and YFSETQ. Trimming took off 0 bases at V and 4 bases at J, with 7 bases between the two ends. DNA of the CDR3: TGCGCCAGCAGCTTGGCCATGGGCACTGAAGCTTTCTTT. Its protein is CASSLAMGTEAFF.

The gene calls are TRBV4-1 and TRBJ2-7; D is ambiguous. The V gene's germline CDR1 is MGHRA and CDR2 YSYEKL. CDR3 size: 13 residues. The ends were cut back, 0 bases at V and 6 bases at J, with 9 bases in the middle. Here the CDR3 DNA reads TGCGCCAGCAGCCAAGATAACATTGGCGAGCAGTACTTC. Translated, it gives CASSQDNIGEQYF.

V gene TRBV5-1 combines with J gene TRBJ1-2, with 8 nucleotides matching TRBD1. CDR1 is SGHRS, CDR2 YFSETQ, per germline. The trim removed 3 bases at V and 8 bases at J, leaving 12 bases unmatched. This CDR3 has 15 residues. In DNA form, the CDR3 reads TGCGCCAGCAGCTCCGGGCAGGGGGCCTCCGCCGGCTACACCTTC. Translating it yields CASSSGQGASAGYTF.

The genes are TRBV15 and TRBJ1-2; D not resolved. Germline V gene lookup returns CDR1 LNHNV and CDR2 YYDKDF (reference sequence). Trimming pared 3 bases from V and 3 bases from J, leaving 17 bases between. The CDR3 runs to 16 residues. In DNA form, the CDR3 reads TGTGCCACCAGCAGTTACCTCATCGGGCAAGACTATGGCTACACCTTC. Encoded protein: CATSSYLIGQDYGYTF.

V usage is TRBV5-1 and J usage is TRBJ2-2; 9 bases align to TRBD2. CDR3 length: 16 amino acids. CDR1 SGHRS and CDR2 YFSETQ come from the germline V gene. V was pared by 3 bases and J by 4 bases, with 7 bases of the junction left unmatched. The CDR3: CASSSVAGDPTGELFF. The DNA for the CDR3 is TGCGCCAGCAGCTCTGTAGCGGGAGACCCCACCGGGGAGCTGTTTTTT. Drawing the rest from reference TRBV5-1 and TRBJ2-2, the complete variable domain is KAGVTQTPRYLIKTRGQQVTLSCSPISGHRSVSWYQQTPGQGLQFLFEYFSETQRNKGNFPGRFSGRQFSNSRSEMNVSTLELGDSALYLCASSSVAGDPTGELFFGEGSRLTVL.

J is TRBJ2-7 and V is TRBV3-1 (or the pseudogene TRBV3-2), with D tentatively TRBD2 (6 bases). V was clipped by 0 bases and J by 7 bases, with 28 bases between them. The CDR3 length is 19 residues. Looked up from germline, CDR1 is LGHDT and CDR2 is YNNKEL (reference sequence). The CDR3 region has the DNA TGTGCCAGCAGCCAAGATCGGTCCCGAACTAGCAAGGCAATCAGGGAGCAGTACTTC. Protein product: CASSQDRSRTSKAIREQYF.

Notes on this clone: At one end the junction does not follow the germline gene, possibly because of a read error. Other nucleotide sequences in the sample specify the same CDR3. The chain is built from TRBV4-2 and TRBJ2-1; unclear D gene. CDR1 is LGHNA and CDR2 is YNFKEQ in the germline V gene. This CDR3 region has 12 residues. In DNA, the CDR3 is TGTGCTAGCAGCCAAGACAACTATGAGCAGTTCTTC. It translates to CASSQDNYEQFF.

The chain links TRBV27 to TRBJ2-1; D possibly corresponds to TRBD1 (5 bases). The CDR3 length is 14 residues. Germline V gene sequence: CDR1 MNHEY, CDR2 SMNVEV (reference sequence). V lost 3 bases and J 6 bases, leaving 12 bases between the germline ends. The CDR3 region has the DNA TGTGCCAGCAGTTTTGTAGGGGATTCCAATGAGCAGTTCTTC. This translates into CASSFVGDSNEQFF.

The J gene is TRBJ1-1, the V gene TRBV4-3; unclear D gene. V lost 1 base to trimming and J lost 0 bases, with 6 bases between them. CDR3 size: 14 residues. CDR1 is LGHNA and CDR2 is YSLEER in the germline V gene. CDR3 in DNA: TGCGCCAGCAGCCAAGGTCAGGTGAACACTGAAGCTTTCTTT. This translates into CASSQGQVNTEAFF.

The chain has TRBV7-9 and TRBJ1-1; D not certain. Trimming stripped 3 bases from V and 1 base from J, with 6 bases between. This CDR3 region has 13 residues. Germline CDR1 is SEHNR and CDR2 is FQNEAQ (reference sequence). CDR3 region: CASSFTPNTEAFF. DNA of the CDR3: TGTGCCAGCAGCTTCACACCGAACACTGAAGCTTTCTTT.

The rearrangement links TRBV4-1 to TRBJ2-1; 13 bases map to TRBD2. The CDR3 has 17 amino acids. J gave up 5 bases and V 1 base, and 5 bases lay outside the gene matches. CDR1 MGHRA and CDR2 YSYEKL come from the germline V gene. The CDR3: CASSQAPGTSGDNEQFF. The CDR3 DNA is TGCGCCAGCAGCCAAGCGCCCGGGACTAGCGGGGACAATGAGCAGTTCTTC.

V usage is TRBV28 and J usage is TRBJ2-5, with D maybe TRBD1 (6 bases). The CDR3 loop spans 16 amino acids. V was pared by 1 base and J by 0 bases, with 12 bases between. Germline V CDR1 and CDR2: MDHEN, SYDVKM. The CDR3 DNA is TGTGCCAGCAGTTTATCCCTTACAGGGTACCAAGAGACCCAGTACTTC. Its translation: CASSLSLTGYQETQYF.

J is TRBJ1-2 and V is TRBV3-1 (or the pseudogene TRBV3-2); TRBD1 might be the D (5 bases). CDR3 length: 17 amino acids. Germline lookup yields CDR1 LGHDT and CDR2 YNNKEL (reference sequence). Trimming shortened V by 4 bases and J by 6 bases, and 24 bases separated the two germline ends. CDR3 loop: CASSPRSYGGGTDGYTF. CDR3 in DNA: TGTGCCAGCAGCCCACGAAGTTACGGGGGGGGTACGGATGGCTACACCTTC.

The CDR3 region has the DNA TGTGCCAGCAGTCCCTACCCGACAGGCCTCCACGAGCAGTACTTC. Translation: CASSPYPTGLHEQYF. The chain recombines TRBV28 with TRBJ2-7, with a possible D match to TRBD1 (6 bases). CDR1 is MDHEN, CDR2 SYDVKM, per germline. Between the trimmed V and J ends, which lost 5 bases and 5 bases, there was a span of 19 bases. The CDR3 length is 15 residues.

The chain combines TRBV5-4 with TRBJ2-1, with 12 bases identical to TRBD2. The V segment lost 0 bases and the J segment 6 bases; nucleotides outside the gene matches: 4. The CDR3 has 16 residues. Germline V gene sequence: CDR1 SGHNT, CDR2 YYREEE (reference sequence). CDR3 sequence reads: CASSLDSSGRGNEQFF. DNA of the CDR3: TGTGCCAGCAGCTTGGATTCTAGCGGGAGGGGCAATGAGCAGTTCTTC.

A note on this clone: An end of the junction does not agree with germline; a read error may underlie this. This chain uses TRBV19 with TRBJ2-5; D uncertain. The CDR3 has 13 residues. Germline CDR1 reads LNHDA; CDR2 reads SQIVND (reference sequence). The CDR3 region is CVSSSGAQETQYF. The DNA of the CDR3 is TGTGTCAGTAGTTCCGGCGCTCAAGAGACCCAGTACTTC. Variable domain in full (rest from reference TRBV19 and TRBJ2-5): DGGITQSPKYLFRKEGQNVTLSCEQNLNHDAMYWYRQDPGQGLRLIYYSQIVNDFQKGDIAEGYSVSREKKESFPLTVTSAQKNPTAFYLCVSSSGAQETQYFGPGTRLLVL.

The chain employs TRBV27 and TRBJ2-6; no clear D. This CDR3 region has 14 residues. CDR1 and CDR2 from the germline V gene are MNHEY and SMNVEV (reference sequence). Trimming took off 2 bases at V and 0 bases at J, with 2 bases between the two ends. CDR3 DNA: TGTGCCAGCAGTTTAATCTCTGGGGCCAACGTCCTGACTTTC. It specifies CASSLISGANVLTF. Together with reference TRBV27 and TRBJ2-6, the CDR3 gives the full variable domain: EAQVTQNPRYLITVTGKKLTVTCSQNMNHEYMSWYRQDPGLGLRQIYYSMNVEVTDKGDVPEGYKVSRKEKRNFPLILESPSPNQTSLYFCASSLISGANVLTFGAGSRLTVL.

The gene calls are TRBV6-5 and TRBJ2-2; D possibly corresponds to TRBD1 (6 bases). There are 15 residues in the CDR3. Germline CDR1 and CDR2: MNHEY and SVGAGI. The ends were cut back, 6 bases at V and 0 bases at J, with 11 bases in the middle. The CDR3 here is CASRIPGANTGELFF. The CDR3 DNA follows: TGTGCCAGCAGGATTCCAGGGGCGAACACCGGGGAGCTGTTTTTT.

J is TRBJ2-7 and V is TRBV15; D is unresolved. Germline loops: CDR1 LNHNV, CDR2 YYDKDF (reference sequence). Trimming left V 5 bases short and J 0 bases short, with 11 bases between. The CDR3 is 14 amino acids. The DNA of the CDR3 is TGTGCCACCAGCTTGGGTAGGACCTCCTACGAGCAGTACTTC. It encodes CATSLGRTSYEQYF. The full variable domain, its missing parts supplied by reference TRBV15 and TRBJ2-7, is DAMVIQNPRYQVTQFGKPVTLSCSQTLNHNVMYWYQQKSSQAPKLLFHYYDKDFNNEADTPDNFQSRRPNTSFCFLDIRSPGLGDTAMYLCATSLGRTSYEQYFGPGTRLTVT.

This sequence joins TRBV9 and TRBJ2-2, with 9 bases aligning to TRBD2. J gave up 0 bases and V 3 bases, and 6 bases lay outside the gene matches. This CDR3 spans 17 amino acids. Germline V gene sequence: CDR1 SGDLS, CDR2 YYNGEE. CDR3: CASSARASGTNTGELFF. The DNA for the CDR3 is TGTGCCAGCAGCGCCCGGGCTAGCGGGACGAACACCGGGGAGCTGTTTTTT.